This T cell receptor (beta chain) is drawn from a study of lymphopenia after photon versus proton radiotherapy. Study-level results: Photon-treated patients lost naive T cells and TCR diversity; proton-treated stayed stable.

Remarks on this clone: Its matching antigen is unknown.

The assay was immunoSEQ multiplex PCR, and TCRdb's table has in-frame clones only and misses some. The sample has 37,000 or so clones; about 86% are singletons. This sequence was found in a woman in her 70s with pancreatic cancer. Some clones in this sample may be carry-over from other donors' samples. The specimen was peripheral blood, collected from a patient treated with proton-based radiotherapy.

CDR3 nucleotides: TGTGCCAGCAGTTTGAGACAGGAGAGCTACGAGCAGTACTTC. Amino acid sequence: CASSLRQESYEQYF. The chain combines TRBV6-6 with TRBJ2-7, with D possibly TRBD1 on 6 matching bases. Trimming stripped 4 bases from V and 3 bases from J, with 13 bases between. The CDR3 has 14 residues. The V gene's germline CDR1 is MNHNY and CDR2 SVGAGI (reference sequence).